This T cell receptor beta chain was captured in a study of blood T cell repertoires in COVID-19. Study as a whole: Samples of COVID-19 (acute and convalescent) were obtained from the United States, Italy and Spain. Sources were T cells, B-cell-depleted T cells, or PBMCs; the material itself was cDNA or gDNA.

The authors' processing: Counts of nucleated cells, estimated from reference gene primer amplification, were obtained. The assay was immunoSEQ multiplex PCR, and TCRdb's table has in-frame clones only and misses some. The V and J calls and the clone size are those of that table, but D and trimming were determined from the DNA. The profile covers about 200,000 clones, with around 82% appearing a single time and 9.5% to 15% taken by the ten largest. This clone has just one count. Germline loops: CDR1 SNHLY, CDR2 FYNNEI. The CDR3 spans 15 residues. V lost 6 bases to trimming and J lost 0 bases, with 15 bases between them.

The clonotype comes from a human donor in a cohort sampled during active COVID-19. J is TRBJ2-7 and V is TRBV2; a possible D gene is TRBD2 (6 bases). The sequencing input was peripheral blood. CDR3 protein: CASSPGVAVSYEQYF. The CDR3 DNA reads as TGTGCCAGCAGCCCCGGGGTAGCGGTCTCCTACGAGCAGTACTTC.